This TCR beta chain was captured by sequencing in a study of molecular identifiers for immune sequencing clone quantification. TCRdb itself ran the PCR reads through MiXCR, one entry per CDR3 protein. Of 85,000 to 90,000 distinct CDR3 sequences in the sample, 20% to 30% are singletons; the top ten hold 0.6% to 0.9%. This clonotype was seen repeatedly, ten times or more. The CDR3 length is 14 residues. With 0 bases removed from V and 5 bases from J, the gap between germline ends came to 11 bases. In germline, CDR1 is MGHRA, CDR2 YSYEKL. The sequence came from a human donor in good health. Some libraries in this study had Jurkat cell RNA spiked in. The sequenced material came from naive CD8+ T cells from blood, with Jurkat cell RNA spiked in. Subset defined: FACS-sorted CD8+CD4-CCR7+CD45RA+ naive T cells. The J gene is TRBJ2-7, the V gene TRBV4-1, with a weak D call TRBD1 (6 bases). The CDR3 spells CASSQDPGGDEQYF. The DNA of the CDR3 is TGCGCCAGCAGCCAAGATCCTGGGGGCGACGAGCAGTACTTC.